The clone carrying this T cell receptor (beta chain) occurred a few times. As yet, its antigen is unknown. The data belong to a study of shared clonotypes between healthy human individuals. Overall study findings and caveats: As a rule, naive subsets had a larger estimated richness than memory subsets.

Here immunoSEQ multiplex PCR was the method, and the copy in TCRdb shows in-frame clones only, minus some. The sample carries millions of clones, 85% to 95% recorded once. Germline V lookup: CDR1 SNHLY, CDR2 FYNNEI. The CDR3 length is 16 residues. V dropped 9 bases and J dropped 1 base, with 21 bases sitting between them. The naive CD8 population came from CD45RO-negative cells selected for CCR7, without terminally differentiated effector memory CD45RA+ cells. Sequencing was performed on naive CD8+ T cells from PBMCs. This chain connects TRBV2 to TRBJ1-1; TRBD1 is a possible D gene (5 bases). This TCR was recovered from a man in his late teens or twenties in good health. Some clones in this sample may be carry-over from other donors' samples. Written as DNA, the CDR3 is TGTGCCAGATGGAGGGACGAAATGATATCGAACACTGAAGCTTTCTTT. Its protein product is CARWRDEMISNTEAFF.